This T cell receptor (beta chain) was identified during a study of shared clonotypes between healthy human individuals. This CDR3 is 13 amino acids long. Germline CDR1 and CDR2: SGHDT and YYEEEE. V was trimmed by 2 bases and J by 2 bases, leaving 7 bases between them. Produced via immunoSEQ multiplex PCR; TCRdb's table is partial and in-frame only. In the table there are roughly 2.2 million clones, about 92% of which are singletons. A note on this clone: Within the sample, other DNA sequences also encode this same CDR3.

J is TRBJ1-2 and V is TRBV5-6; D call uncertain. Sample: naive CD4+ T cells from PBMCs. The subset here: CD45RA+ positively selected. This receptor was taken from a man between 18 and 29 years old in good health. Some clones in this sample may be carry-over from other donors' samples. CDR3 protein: CASSFSANYGYTF. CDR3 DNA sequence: TGTGCCAGCAGCTTCTCCGCGAACTATGGCTACACCTTC.